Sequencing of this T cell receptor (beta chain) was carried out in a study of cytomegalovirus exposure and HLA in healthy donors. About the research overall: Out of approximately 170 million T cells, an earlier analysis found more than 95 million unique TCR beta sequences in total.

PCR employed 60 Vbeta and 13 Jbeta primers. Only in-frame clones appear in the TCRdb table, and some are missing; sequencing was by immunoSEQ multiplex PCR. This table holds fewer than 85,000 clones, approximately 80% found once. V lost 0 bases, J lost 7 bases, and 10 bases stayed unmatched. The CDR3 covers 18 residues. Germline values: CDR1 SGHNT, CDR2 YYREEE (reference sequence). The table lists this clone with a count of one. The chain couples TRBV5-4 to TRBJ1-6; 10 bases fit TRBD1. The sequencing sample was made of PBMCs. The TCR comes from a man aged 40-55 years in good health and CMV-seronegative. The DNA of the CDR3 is TGTGCCAGCAGCTTGGGCTCCTCGGGACAGGGGCTAAATTCACCCCTCCACTTT. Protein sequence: CASSLGSSGQGLNSPLHF.